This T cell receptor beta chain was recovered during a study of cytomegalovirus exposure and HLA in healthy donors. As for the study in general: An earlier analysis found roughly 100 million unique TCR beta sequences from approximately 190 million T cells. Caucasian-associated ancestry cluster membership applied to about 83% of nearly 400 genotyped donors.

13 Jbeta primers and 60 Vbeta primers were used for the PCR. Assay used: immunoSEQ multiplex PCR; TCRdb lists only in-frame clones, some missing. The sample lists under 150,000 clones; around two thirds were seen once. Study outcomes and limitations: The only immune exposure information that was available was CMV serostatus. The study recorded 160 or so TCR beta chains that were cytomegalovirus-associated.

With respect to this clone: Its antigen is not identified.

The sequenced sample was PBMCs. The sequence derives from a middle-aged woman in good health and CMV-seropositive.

The CDR3 loop reads CASSLAGKNYGYTF. CDR3 nucleotide sequence: TGTGCCAGCAGCTTGGCGGGGAAGAACTATGGCTACACCTTC. This chain joins TRBV5-4 and TRBJ1-2; no definite D call. The germline V gene encodes CDR1 SGHNT and CDR2 YYREEE (reference sequence). V lost 0 bases, J lost 2 bases, and 8 bases lay in between. The CDR3 totals 14 residues.